These 13 T cell receptor beta chains were all obtained from the same sample, sequenced in a study of T cells expressing NK-cell markers (dated by TCRdb to about 2020). The library was obtained by 5' RACE. TCRdb shows the sequencer as Illumina HiSeq 2000. Each entry corresponds to one CDR3 protein sequence from reads that TCRdb reprocessed, and DNA is not given. The sample table on file contains 350,000 to 500,000 distinct CDR3 sequences. The ten largest clones take up under 7.5% of the sample. Sequencing was performed on blood T cells: a sorted CD56 or NKG2C T cell subset, CD4+ or CD8+ T cells, or bulk PBMC T cells (not recorded which). The receptors originated from a woman between 18 and 70 years old in good health.

The chain carries TRBV29-1 and TRBJ2-3; the TCRdb D gene call, TRBD1, has no DNA to confirm it. Germline CDR1 is SQVTM and CDR2 is ANQGSEA. The CDR3 has 15 residues. The CDR3 sequence: CSVELQRPSTDTQYF.

V usage is TRBV7-8 and J usage is TRBJ2-5; checking the TCRdb D call of TRBD2 is not possible without DNA. Germline V gives CDR1 SGHVS, CDR2 FQNEAQ. This CDR3 comprises 14 residues. The chain's CDR3 is CASSLWTSQETQYF.

This rearrangement joins TRBV12-3 or TRBV12-4 to TRBJ2-1; TCRdb gives TRBD2 as the D gene, but with no DNA this cannot be confirmed. This CDR3 contains 17 residues. The CDR3 protein is CASSLYSGRPNYNEQFF.

The chain is built from TRBV15 and TRBJ1-4. Germline CDR1 and CDR2: LNHNV and YYDKDF (reference sequence). The CDR3 covers 16 residues. CDR3 residues: CATSNKTEDLGEKLFF.

This chain joins TRBV19 and TRBJ2-1. CDR3 size: 14 residues. Germline lookup yields CDR1 LNHDA and CDR2 SQIVND (reference sequence). The CDR3 here is CASRRSSSYNEQFF.

The chain has TRBV30 and TRBJ2-3; with no DNA, the TCRdb D assignment of TRBD1 cannot be verified. Germline CDR1 and CDR2: GTSNPN and SVGIG (reference sequence). This CDR3 is 12 amino acids long. CDR3: CACDRATDTQYF. The variable domain in full, with the rest retrieved from reference TRBV30 and TRBJ2-3, is SQTIHQWPATLVQPVGSPLSLECTVEGTSNPNLYWYRQAAGRGLQLLFYSVGIGQISSEVPQNLSASRPQDRQFILSSKKLLLSDSGFYLCACDRATDTQYFGPGTRLTVL.

The V gene is TRBV29-1, the J gene TRBJ2-7; the TCRdb call, TRBD1, lacks DNA for checking. The germline V gene encodes CDR1 SQVTM and CDR2 ANQGSEA. The CDR3 runs to 12 residues. CDR3 sequence: CSVRMGGYEQYF.

V is TRBV12-3 or TRBV12-4 and J is TRBJ2-3; TCRdb calls TRBD2, which cannot be checked without DNA. The CDR3 consists of 14 residues. CDR3 region: CASQAGGGTDTQYF.

Here the CDR3 reads CASSLASPRAGELFF. V usage is TRBV7-8 and J usage is TRBJ2-2; the D call from TCRdb, TRBD1, cannot be confirmed without DNA. Germline V lookup: CDR1 SGHVS, CDR2 FQNEAQ. The CDR3 loop spans 15 amino acids.

The genes are TRBV19 and TRBJ2-2; the TCRdb D gene call, TRBD1, has no DNA to confirm it. Germline values: CDR1 LNHDA, CDR2 SQIVND (reference sequence). This CDR3 has 13 residues. The CDR3 region is CASSIWGSGELFF.

The gene calls are TRBV6-1 and TRBJ2-4; the TRBD1 assignment by TCRdb is unverifiable without DNA. Per germline, CDR1 MNHNS and CDR2 SASEGT. The CDR3 sequence is 15 residues long. CDR3 protein: CASSPVSGTKNIQYF.

The chain joins TRBV12-3 or TRBV12-4 to TRBJ1-2. The CDR3 runs 13 residues. The CDR3 is CASSQDGNYGYTF.

This chain connects TRBV6-2 or TRBV6-3 to TRBJ1-2; no DNA is available, so the TRBD1 call from TCRdb remains unchecked. The CDR3 runs 17 residues. Germline V gene sequence: CDR1 MNHEY, CDR2 SVGEGT. The CDR3 protein is CASRPSGTGIRLYGYTF.